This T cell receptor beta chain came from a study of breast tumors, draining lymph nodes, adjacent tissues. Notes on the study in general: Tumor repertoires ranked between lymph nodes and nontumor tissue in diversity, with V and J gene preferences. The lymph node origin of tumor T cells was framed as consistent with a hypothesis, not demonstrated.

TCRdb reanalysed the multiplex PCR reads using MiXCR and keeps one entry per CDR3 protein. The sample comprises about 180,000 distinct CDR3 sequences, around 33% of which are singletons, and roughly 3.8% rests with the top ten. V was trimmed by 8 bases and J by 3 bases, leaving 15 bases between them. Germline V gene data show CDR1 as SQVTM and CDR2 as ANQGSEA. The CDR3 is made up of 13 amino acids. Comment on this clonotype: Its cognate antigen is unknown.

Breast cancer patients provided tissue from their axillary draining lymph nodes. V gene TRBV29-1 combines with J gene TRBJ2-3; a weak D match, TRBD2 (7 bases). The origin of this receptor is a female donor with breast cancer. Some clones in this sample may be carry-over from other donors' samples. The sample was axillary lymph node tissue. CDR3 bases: TGCAGCTTGTGGGGGGGCGGGACAGATACGCAGTATTTT. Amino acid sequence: CSLWGGGTDTQYF.